This T cell receptor beta chain was sequenced during a study of cytomegalovirus exposure and HLA in healthy donors. The CMV serostatus of this donor was not recorded. CDR1 and CDR2 (germline): SGHDN, FVKESK. Trimming took 4 bases from V and 4 from J; bases not matched to a gene: 14. This CDR3 is built from 18 residues. This PCR relied on a set of 60 Vbeta primers and 13 Jbeta primers. Sequencing was performed with immunoSEQ multiplex PCR; in TCRdb, only in-frame clones are kept and a portion is missing. The repertoire has 80,000 to 100,000 clones, approximately 77% of them found once; the top ten carry 9% to 12%.

This rearrangement joins TRBV14 to TRBJ2-1; 9 nucleotides align to TRBD2. Input material: PBMCs. This TCR derives from a human donor in good health. CDR3 nucleotide sequence: TGTGCCAGCAGCCCCCAAAATTTAGCGGGAGTTCCTTACAATGAGCAGTTCTTC. It is translated as CASSPQNLAGVPYNEQFF.